This TCR beta chain was sequenced in a study of response to subunit inactivated influenza vaccine. Study outcomes and limitations: Every seasonal influenza vaccination brings in few new T cells, the authors suggested.

This CDR3 is built from 11 residues. Germline V gene sequence: CDR1 LGHDT, CDR2 YNNKEL (reference sequence). V was cut by 1 base and J by 12 bases, with 10 bases left in between. As regards this clonotype: The antigen is unknown.

TCRdb reanalysed the RT-PCR reads using MiXCR and keeps one entry per CDR3 protein. The sample consists of roughly 170,000 distinct CDR3 sequences, around 9% of them appearing once. This TCR was sampled from a man between 45 and 60 years old who received an inactivated influenza vaccine. The source material was non-naive T cells sorted from PBMCs, sampled on the day of vaccination. The chain employs TRBV3-1 and TRBJ2-7; D call uncertain. The CDR3, as DNA: TGTGCCAGCAGCCAAGTAGGTTCATGGTACTTC. Encoded protein: CASSQVGSWYF.